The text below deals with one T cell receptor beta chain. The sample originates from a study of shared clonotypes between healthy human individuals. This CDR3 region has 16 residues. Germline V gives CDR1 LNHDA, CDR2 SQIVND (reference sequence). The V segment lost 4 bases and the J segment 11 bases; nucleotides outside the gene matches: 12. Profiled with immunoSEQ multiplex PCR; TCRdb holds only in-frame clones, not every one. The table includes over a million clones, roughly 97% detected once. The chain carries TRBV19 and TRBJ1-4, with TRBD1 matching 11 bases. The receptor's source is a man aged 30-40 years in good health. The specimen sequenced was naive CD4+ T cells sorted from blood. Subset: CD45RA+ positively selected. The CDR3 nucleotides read TGTGCCAGTAGTACCCTTCCTGGACAGGGGGCAAAGAAACTGTTTTTT. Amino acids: CASSTLPGQGAKKLFF.